The 3 T cell receptor beta chains given below trace back to one sample, sequenced in a study of control samples from healthy donors and cancer patients. Sequencing was performed with immunoSEQ multiplex PCR; in TCRdb, only in-frame clones are kept and a portion is missing. This repertoire shows roughly 120,000 clones, around 90% found once; its top ten account for over 2%. The sequenced material came from blood. The receptor set was obtained from a woman aged 70-85 years in good health.

The J gene is TRBJ1-1, the V gene TRBV6-5; D remains unclear. Germline CDR1 is MNHEY and CDR2 is SVGAGI. Trimming removed 9 bases at V and 0 bases at J, with 8 bases between. CDR3 length: 12 residues. CDR3 protein: CASAPMNTEAFF. For the CDR3, the DNA is TGTGCCAGTGCCCCCATGAACACTGAAGCTTTCTTT.

V is TRBV3-1 (or the pseudogene TRBV3-2) and J is TRBJ2-7; D is possibly TRBD1 (5 bases). CDR1 and CDR2 (germline): LGHDT, YNNKEL (reference sequence). V dropped 0 bases and J dropped 0 bases, with 18 bases sitting between them. This CDR3 has 18 amino acids. Here the CDR3 DNA reads TGTGCCAGCAGCCAAGAAGAAGGGTCCAGGGTCAGCTCCTACGAGCAGTACTTC. It specifies CASSQEEGSRVSSYEQYF.

This rearrangement joins TRBV3-1 (or the pseudogene TRBV3-2) to TRBJ1-6; D gene ambiguous. This CDR3 spans 13 amino acids. V was shortened by 11 bases and J by 7 bases, with 15 bases between the two germline ends. Germline V CDR1 and CDR2: LGHDT, YNNKEL (reference sequence). CDR3 sequence reads: CAAQLNINSPLHF. The CDR3 DNA reads as TGTGCCGCGCAGCTGAACATCAATTCACCCCTCCACTTT.